Listed here are 18 T cell receptor beta chains from one sample, sequenced in a study of ipilimumab plus nivolumab after autologous stem cell transplantation. TCRdb keeps only in-frame clones here, not all; method: immunoSEQ multiplex PCR. The table lists about 19,000 clones, around 81% of them singletons, with around 6.8% in the top ten. The sequenced sample was PBMCs, obtained in a trial of ipilimumab plus nivolumab as post-transplant consolidation. Every receptor here comes from a male donor with diffuse large B-cell lymphoma.

The CDR3 DNA sequence: TGTGCCAGCAGCCCATGGGACGTTTACGGGGGAGACTATGGCTACACCTTC. This codes for CASSPWDVYGGDYGYTF. The V call is TRBV7-8, the J call TRBJ1-2; possibly TRBD1 for D (5 bases). The CDR3 runs 17 residues. CDR1 and CDR2 (germline): SGHVS, FQNEAQ. The V end lost 5 bases, the J end lost 3 bases, and 22 bases lay between the germline ends.

V is TRBV4-2 and J is TRBJ1-1, with D possibly TRBD1 on 6 matching bases. Looked up from germline, CDR1 is LGHNA and CDR2 is YNFKEQ. Trimming took off 2 bases at V and 1 base at J, with 17 bases between the two ends. The CDR3 is 17 amino acids. CDR3 in amino acids: CASSQTLMTGRNTEAFF. For the CDR3, the DNA is TGTGCCAGCAGCCAAACCCTGATGACAGGCCGGAACACTGAAGCTTTCTTT.

The chain combines TRBV10-3 with TRBJ1-2; no definite D call. CDR1 and CDR2 (germline): ENHRY, SYGVKD. With 3 bases removed from V and 0 bases from J, the gap between germline ends came to 14 bases. The CDR3 contains 16 residues. This CDR3 reads CAISDPGRNTNYGYTF. The CDR3 DNA follows: TGTGCCATCAGTGACCCCGGACGTAACACTAACTATGGCTACACCTTC.

The CDR3 protein is CASSYANEQYF. CDR3 coding DNA: TGTGCCAGCAGTTATGCAAACGAGCAGTACTTC. The chain has TRBV6-5 and TRBJ2-7; D is undetermined. The CDR3 is made up of 11 amino acids. Trimming took off 3 bases at V and 5 bases at J, with 5 bases between the two ends. Germline values: CDR1 MNHEY, CDR2 SVGAGI.

The table lists this clone with a count of one. The chain recombines TRBV18 with TRBJ1-4; D might be TRBD1 (6 bases). Per germline, CDR1 KGHSH and CDR2 LQKENI. V lost 1 base, J lost 7 bases, and 13 bases lay in between. CDR3 size: 15 residues. In nucleotides, the CDR3 is TGTGCCAGCTCACCACTACAGGGCTCCGGTGAAAAACTGTTTTTT. Amino acids: CASSPLQGSGEKLFF.

The CDR3 bases are TGTGCCAGCGGATGGGGACAGGGGGGGTTTGGAAACACCATATATTTT. Encoded protein: CASGWGQGGFGNTIYF. The chain employs TRBV28 and TRBJ1-3, with TRBD1 matching over 11 bases. From germline, CDR1 is MDHEN and CDR2 SYDVKM. V was clipped by 8 bases and J by 3 bases; unmatched bases: 9. There are 16 residues in the CDR3.

This chain connects TRBV5-5 to TRBJ2-2; no firm D call. The CDR3 is made up of 15 amino acids. Germline CDR1 is SGHKS and CDR2 is YYEKEE (reference sequence). Trimming took 0 bases from V and 6 from J, leaving 12 bases between them. The CDR3 DNA reads TGTGCCAGCAGCTTGGGACATCGGAAGGCCGGGGAGCTGTTTTTT. Translated, it gives CASSLGHRKAGELFF.

V usage is TRBV6-5 and J usage is TRBJ2-2; 8 nucleotides match TRBD1. CDR3 length equals 16 residues. The V segment lost 0 bases and the J segment 4 bases; nucleotides outside the gene matches: 4. Germline V lookup: CDR1 MNHEY, CDR2 SVGAGI. In DNA form, the CDR3 reads TGTGCCAGCAGTTACTCGGACAGGGTTTCCACCGGGGAGCTGTTTTTT. Translating gives CASSYSDRVSTGELFF.

The chain is built from TRBV4-1 and TRBJ1-2, with 7 nucleotides matching TRBD1. The CDR3 loop spans 14 amino acids. V dropped 4 bases and J dropped 4; count of bases not matched to a gene: 6. In germline, CDR1 is MGHRA, CDR2 YSYEKL. The CDR3 nucleotides are TGCGCCAGCAGCCCACCGGGACAGCCCTATGGCTACACCTTC. As protein: CASSPPGQPYGYTF.

The table lists this clone with a count of one. V is TRBV5-6 and J is TRBJ1-4; no definite D call. This CDR3 is built from 15 residues. The germline V gene encodes CDR1 SGHDT and CDR2 YYEEEE. V lost 0 bases and J 5 bases, leaving 11 bases between the germline ends. The chain's CDR3 is CASSLGRSANEKLFF. The CDR3 DNA sequence: TGTGCCAGCAGCTTGGGGAGAAGTGCGAATGAAAAACTGTTTTTT.

This clone is medium-sized. J is TRBJ2-1 and V is TRBV19; a weak D match, TRBD1 (5 bases). Trimming took 5 bases from V and 7 from J, leaving 18 bases between them. CDR1 is LNHDA and CDR2 is SQIVND in the germline V gene (reference sequence). The CDR3 has 15 residues. The CDR3 here is CASSPGSQGWNEQFF. As DNA, the CDR3 is TGTGCCAGTAGTCCCGGGTCGCAGGGTTGGAATGAGCAGTTCTTC.

The chain couples TRBV7-2 to TRBJ2-5; TRBD2 matches at 7 bases. The germline CDR1 and CDR2 sequences are SGHTA and FQGNSA. Trimming at V came to 3 bases and at J to 5 bases, leaving 15 bases not matched to a gene. This CDR3 has 17 amino acids. The CDR3 region has the DNA TGTGCCAGCAGCTTTTTCGGGAGCGGGGCCGGGGGGGAGACCCAGTACTTC. It encodes CASSFFGSGAGGETQYF.

The gene calls are TRBV2 and TRBJ1-1, with D unresolved. CDR3 length: 12 amino acids. Per germline, CDR1 SNHLY and CDR2 FYNNEI. The germline V and J ends were trimmed by 7 bases and 4 bases, with 10 bases remaining between them. CDR3 coding DNA: TGTGCCAGCATTAAGATGGGCACTGAAGCTTTCTTT. Translating it yields CASIKMGTEAFF.

By sample share, this clone is medium-sized. V gene TRBV6-1 combines with J gene TRBJ1-1, with D possibly being TRBD1 (6 bases). The CDR3 runs 15 residues. Germline assignment: CDR1 MNHNS and CDR2 SASEGT. V lost 7 bases and J 3 bases, leaving 18 bases between the germline ends. CDR3 region: CASMGRGFWDTEAFF. As DNA, the CDR3 is TGTGCCAGCATGGGCAGGGGATTTTGGGACACTGAAGCTTTCTTT.

The chain is built from TRBV2 and TRBJ1-2; 8 bases align to TRBD1. J was trimmed by 7 bases and V by 7 bases; bases with no gene match: 11. CDR1 and CDR2 from the germline V gene are SNHLY and FYNNEI. The CDR3 runs to 14 residues. The CDR3 sequence: CASNRQGQGSGYTF. CDR3 DNA sequence: TGTGCCAGCAACCGACAAGGACAGGGCTCTGGCTACACCTTC.

The chain couples TRBV29-1 to TRBJ2-3; 9 nucleotides agree with TRBD1. This CDR3 contains 15 residues. The germline V gene encodes CDR1 SQVTM and CDR2 ANQGSEA. V dropped 2 bases and J dropped 4; count of bases not matched to a gene: 7. This CDR3 is CSVERDREKADTQYF. The CDR3 coding sequence is TGCAGCGTTGAAAGGGACAGGGAAAAGGCAGATACGCAGTATTTT.

J is TRBJ1-5 and V is TRBV5-6; a possible D gene is TRBD1 (5 bases). The germline V gene encodes CDR1 SGHDT and CDR2 YYEEEE. V dropped 2 bases and J dropped 0 bases, with 9 bases sitting between them. The CDR3 has 15 residues. CDR3 DNA sequence: TGTGCCAGCAGCTTAAGGGGCAGTAGCAATCAGCCCCAGCATTTT. Its translation is CASSLRGSSNQPQHF. The full variable domain, its missing parts supplied by reference TRBV5-6 and TRBJ1-5, is DAGVTQSPTHLIKTRGQQVTLRCSPKSGHDTVSWYQQALGQGPQFIFQYYEEEERQRGNFPDRFSGHQFPNYSSELNVNALLLGDSALYLCASSLRGSSNQPQHFGDGTRLSIL.

This chain uses TRBV15 with TRBJ1-2, with a possible D match to TRBD1 (5 bases). The CDR3 is made up of 15 amino acids. Looked up from germline, CDR1 is LNHNV and CDR2 is YYDKDF (reference sequence). Between the trimmed V and J ends, which lost 0 bases and 4 bases, there was a span of 12 bases. In DNA, the CDR3 is TGTGCCACCAGCAGAGACCTCGCGGGGCTCTATGGCTACACCTTC. Amino acid sequence: CATSRDLAGLYGYTF.